A single sample gave rise to the 18 T cell receptor beta chains below, sequenced in a study of shared clonotypes between healthy human individuals. The data were produced by immunoSEQ multiplex PCR, yet TCRdb's version contains in-frame clones alone and is incomplete. The profile shows about 2 million clones, approximately 94% of them singletons. In the naive CD8 group, cells lacked CD45RO and were positively selected for CCR7, so terminally differentiated effector memory CD45RA+ cells were left out. Sequencing was carried out using naive CD8+ T cells sorted from blood. These receptors all stem from a man aged 18 to 30 in good health.

This clone was counted a single time. The CDR3 protein is CASTFALYNEQFF. CDR3 DNA sequence: TGTGCCAGCACCTTTGCCCTTTACAATGAGCAGTTCTTC. The J gene is TRBJ2-1, the V gene TRBV6-1; D call uncertain. The germline V gene has CDR1 MNHNS and CDR2 SASEGT. The germline V and J ends were trimmed by 7 bases and 4 bases, with 11 bases remaining between them. The CDR3 extends over 13 amino acids.

The chain carries TRBV7-9 and TRBJ1-1; weak D call: TRBD1 (5 bases). The CDR3 sequence is 14 residues long. The V gene's germline CDR1 is SEHNR and CDR2 FQNEAQ (reference sequence). V was shortened by 5 bases and J by 3 bases, with 13 bases between the two germline ends. CDR3 nucleotides: TGTGCCAGCAGCAAAGGACAAACTTACACTGAAGCTTTCTTT. Amino acids: CASSKGQTYTEAFF.

V is TRBV12-2 and J is TRBJ2-4; whether TRBD1, the table's D call, matches the DNA was not checked. TRBV12-2 is a pseudogene locus. The CDR3 is 20 residues long. DNA of the CDR3: TGTGCAAGTCGCTTATCGGAGAGACAGGGGACCGATCTAGCCAAAAACATTCAGTACTTC. Its protein product is CASRLSERQGTDLAKNIQYF.

The rearrangement joins TRBV6-6 to TRBJ2-7; TRBD2 matches 8 bases. Trimming removed 7 bases from V and 3 bases from J; junction bases left unmatched: 8. From germline, CDR1 is MNHNY and CDR2 SVGAGI (reference sequence). The CDR3 contains 14 residues. Here the CDR3 reads CASTDTTSVYEQYF. In nucleotides, the CDR3 is TGTGCCAGCACAGATACGACTAGCGTCTACGAGCAGTACTTC.

As concerns this clone: Distinct nucleotide sequences in the sample also encode this CDR3. The rearrangement links TRBV7-9 to TRBJ1-2; a possible D gene is TRBD1 (6 bases). CDR3 length equals 13 residues. Germline V gives CDR1 SEHNR, CDR2 FQNEAQ (reference sequence). Trimming took 1 base from V and 4 from J, leaving 7 bases between them. CDR3 protein: CASSLGDIYGYTF. In nucleotides, the CDR3 is TGTGCCAGCAGCTTAGGGGACATCTATGGCTACACCTTC.

This clone showed up just once. This CDR3 reads CASRYLAEGDEQFF. CDR3 in DNA: TGTGCCAGCAGGTATCTAGCGGAGGGAGATGAGCAGTTCTTC. The J gene is TRBJ2-1, the V gene TRBV6-5, with TRBD2 matching 7 bases. V dropped 6 bases and J dropped 8; count of bases not matched to a gene: 10. Germline V lookup: CDR1 MNHEY, CDR2 SVGAGI. This CDR3 is built from 14 residues.

This chain links TRBV6-5 with TRBJ1-2, with D possibly TRBD1 on 5 matching bases. V dropped 0 bases and J dropped 6 bases, with 8 bases sitting between them. The CDR3 is 13 residues long. The germline V gene has CDR1 MNHEY and CDR2 SVGAGI. CDR3 sequence (DNA): TGTGCCAGCAGTTACTCGATGGGGGATGGCTACACCTTC. Its protein is CASSYSMGDGYTF.

About this clone: Other DNA sequences from this sample encode an identical CDR3 as well. This chain links TRBV19 with TRBJ1-5, with D perhaps TRBD1 (5 bases). The CDR3 consists of 15 residues. Trimming stripped 1 base from V and 0 bases from J, with 7 bases between. Germline assignment: CDR1 LNHDA and CDR2 SQIVND (reference sequence). CDR3 sequence (DNA): TGTGCCAGTAGTATAGGACAGTATAGCAATCAGCCCCAGCATTTT. Its protein product is CASSIGQYSNQPQHF.

A word on this clone: This sample also contains other DNA sequences that code for the same CDR3. The chain links TRBV9 to TRBJ1-1; D call uncertain. This CDR3 comprises 13 residues. Per germline, CDR1 SGDLS and CDR2 YYNGEE. The ends were cut back, 0 bases at V and 4 bases at J, with 7 bases in the middle. The CDR3 DNA reads TGTGCCAGCAGCGTAGGTGGACGCACTGAAGCTTTCTTT. Its protein is CASSVGGRTEAFF.

CDR3 residues: CASSQGTGTSGYEQYF. In DNA form, the CDR3 reads TGCGCCAGCAGCCAAGGCACCGGGACTAGCGGATACGAGCAGTACTTC. V usage is TRBV4-3 and J usage is TRBJ2-7; the match to TRBD2 covers 11 bases. The germline CDR1 and CDR2 sequences are LGHNA and YSLEER. Trimming at V came to 1 base and at J to 4 bases, leaving 6 bases not matched to a gene. CDR3 size: 16 residues.

This clone came up once. The chain couples TRBV19 to TRBJ2-7, with D tentatively TRBD1 or TRBD2 (5 bases each). The germline V gene has CDR1 LNHDA and CDR2 SQIVND (reference sequence). The CDR3 is 14 amino acids. Trimming left V 5 bases short and J 3 bases short, with 14 bases between. The CDR3 coding sequence is TGTGCCAGTAGTGCATCTTCGGGGCTCTACGAGCAGTACTTC. This gives the protein CASSASSGLYEQYF.

The sample holds one count of this clone. V is TRBV9 and J is TRBJ2-2; D may correspond to TRBD1 or TRBD2 (5 bases each). Germline values: CDR1 SGDLS, CDR2 YYNGEE. This CDR3 is 17 amino acids long. Deletions cut 4 bases from V and 3 bases from J, with 19 bases between. CDR3 nucleotides: TGTGCCAGCAGCCCCCCGGGGCTAGGGCTTCACACCGGGGAGCTGTTTTTT. Translation gives CASSPPGLGLHTGELFF.

The chain combines TRBV19 with TRBJ2-7, with D tentatively TRBD2 (5 bases). The germline V gene has CDR1 LNHDA and CDR2 SQIVND (reference sequence). This CDR3 comprises 14 residues. The germline V and J ends were trimmed by 2 bases and 5 bases, with 13 bases remaining between them. In nucleotides, the CDR3 is TGTGCCAGTAGTATAACTAGTACCCCGAACGAGCAGTACTTC. Protein: CASSITSTPNEQYF.

V usage is TRBV9 and J usage is TRBJ1-1; D may be TRBD1 (5 bases). Germline V CDR1 and CDR2: SGDLS, YYNGEE. The V end lost 4 bases, the J end lost 0 bases, and 13 bases lay between the germline ends. The CDR3 sequence is 15 residues long. The CDR3 region has the DNA TGTGCCAGCAGCCCGCGGGACGGAATGAACACTGAAGCTTTCTTT. Its translation: CASSPRDGMNTEAFF.

The rearrangement uses TRBV6-5 and TRBJ2-7; 7 bases fit TRBD1. CDR3 length: 14 amino acids. Germline V lookup: CDR1 MNHEY, CDR2 SVGAGI. The J segment lost 6 bases and the V segment lost 5 bases, leaving 10 bases of the junction unmatched. CDR3 sequence: CASSQGTDPSEQYF. The CDR3 DNA is TGTGCCAGCAGTCAAGGGACAGACCCCTCCGAGCAGTACTTC.

CDR3 in amino acids: CASSRGLAGGPETQYF. The CDR3 coding sequence is TGCGCCAGCAGCCGGGGACTAGCGGGAGGGCCAGAGACCCAGTACTTC. The genes are TRBV4-3 and TRBJ2-5; the match to TRBD2 covers 16 bases. Germline V gene sequence: CDR1 LGHNA, CDR2 YSLEER. J gave up 4 bases and V 4 bases, and 3 bases lay outside the gene matches. The CDR3 loop spans 16 amino acids.

Comment on this clone: This sample includes further DNA sequences coding for the same CDR3. This chain uses TRBV6-6 with TRBJ2-3; 10 bases map to TRBD2. This CDR3 has 15 residues. Germline-derived CDR1 and CDR2 are MNHNY and SVGAGI (reference sequence). The V and J ends lost 7 bases and 2 bases, in that order; junction bases with no gene match: 6. CDR3 region: CASTLAGGFTDTQYF. The CDR3 DNA is TGTGCCAGCACTTTAGCGGGGGGATTCACAGATACGCAGTATTTT.

About this clone itself: This CDR3 is also generated by other DNA sequences in the sample. CDR3 region: CASSPQGSNQPQHF. CDR3 nucleotide sequence: TGTGCCAGCAGTCCCCAGGGAAGCAATCAGCCCCAGCATTTT. The chain uses TRBV27 and TRBJ1-5; maybe TRBD1 (5 bases). The CDR3 extends over 14 amino acids. Trimming stripped 5 bases from V and 1 base from J, with 9 bases between. The germline V gene encodes CDR1 MNHEY and CDR2 SMNVEV (reference sequence).